This T cell receptor beta chain was observed in a study of T cell changes during pregnancy in multiple sclerosis. Repertoires were generated with immunoSEQ multiplex PCR, while TCRdb's copy carries only in-frame clones and drops some. The table has tens of thousands of clones, 88% seen once; the top ten hold around 5.6%. The material sequenced was CD8+ T cells from peripheral blood mononuclear cells, taken after pregnancy. The source is a female donor in good health, enrolled as a control in a pregnancy study.

The CDR3 nucleotides are TGTGCCAGCAGCGCCAGCGGGGCCATCTCCTACAATGAGCAGTTCTTC. As protein: CASSASGAISYNEQFF. V usage is TRBV9 and J usage is TRBJ2-1; 7 bases line up with TRBD2. Germline CDR1 is SGDLS and CDR2 is YYNGEE. Unmatched junction bases numbered 6, after V lost 3 bases and J lost 0 bases. The CDR3 has 16 residues.